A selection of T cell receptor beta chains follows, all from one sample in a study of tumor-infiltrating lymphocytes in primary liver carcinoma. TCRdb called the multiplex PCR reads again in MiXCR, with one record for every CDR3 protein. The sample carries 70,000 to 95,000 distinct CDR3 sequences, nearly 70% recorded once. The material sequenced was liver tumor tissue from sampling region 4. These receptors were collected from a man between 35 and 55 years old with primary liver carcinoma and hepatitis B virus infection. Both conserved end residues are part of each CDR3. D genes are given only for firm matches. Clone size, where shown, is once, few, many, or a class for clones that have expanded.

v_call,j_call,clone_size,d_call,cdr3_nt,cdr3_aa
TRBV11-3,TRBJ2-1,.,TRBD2,TGTGCCAGCAGCTTATCAGGGACTATCGGTAGATGTGACCAGTTCTTC,CASSLSGTIGRCDQFF
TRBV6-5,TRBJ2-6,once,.,TGTGCCAGCAGTCTTTGGATAGGGATGAAATCAGGGGCCAACGTCCTGACTTTC,CASSLWIGMKSGANVLTF
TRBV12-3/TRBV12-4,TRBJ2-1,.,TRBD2,TGTGGTGGCGGGACTAACGGTTACAATGAGCAGTTCTTC,CGGGTNGYNEQFF
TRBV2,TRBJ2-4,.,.,TGTGCCAGCAGTGTAGACCACCCTCAGCGGGACATTCAGTACTTC,CASSVDHPQRDIQYF
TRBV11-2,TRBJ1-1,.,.,TGTGCCAGCAGCCCCCCACCACATGGGGGCACTGAAGCCTTCTTT,CASSPPPHGGTEAFF
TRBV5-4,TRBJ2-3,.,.,TGTGCCAGCAGCTCTCTGGGACGTTCGAGCACAGATACGCGGTATTTT,CASSSLGRSSTDTRYF
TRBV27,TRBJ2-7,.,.,TGTGCCAGCAGTTTTGTCCCGCCGGACGAGCAGTACTTC,CASSFVPPDEQYF
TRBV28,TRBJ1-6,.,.,TGTGCCAGCAGCACAGGGAGGAATTCACCCCTCCACTTT,CASSTGRNSPLHF
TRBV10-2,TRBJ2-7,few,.,TGCGCCAGCAGGGCGGGTGGGGCCTACGAGCAGTACTTC,CASRAGGAYEQYF
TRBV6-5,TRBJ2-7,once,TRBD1,TGTGCCAGCGGTGCATCCCGGGACAGGGTGGAGCGGTACTTC,CASGASRDRVERYF
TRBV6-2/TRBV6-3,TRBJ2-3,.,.,TGTGCCAGCGATACCATCGGGAGTGACCGGTATTTT,CASDTIGSDRYF
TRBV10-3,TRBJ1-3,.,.,TGTGCCACCCGAGACGGAGGGCTTTTTGGAGACACCATATATTTT,CATRDGGLFGDTIYF
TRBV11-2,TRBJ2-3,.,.,TGTGCCAGCACCTTTGGGTTCCCTCCAGAAACGCGGTATTTT,CASTFGFPPETRYF
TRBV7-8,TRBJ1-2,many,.,TGTGCCAGCAGCTTAGCATGGGGGAATGGGAAGAACTATGGCTACACCTTC,CASSLAWGNGKNYGYTF
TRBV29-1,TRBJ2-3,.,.,TGCAGTGTTGAAAGCAGGGATGATACTGATACGCAGTATTTT,CSVESRDDTDTQYF
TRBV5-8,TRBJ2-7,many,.,TGTGCCAGCAGCCCCTATAGGGGCCACGGTAACAACGAGCAGTACTTC,CASSPYRGHGNNEQYF
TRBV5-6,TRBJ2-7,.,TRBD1,TGTGCCAGCATCTGGACAGGTCAACCCTACGAACAGTACTTC,CASIWTGQPYEQYF
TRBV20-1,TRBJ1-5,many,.,TGCAGTGCACGACGGGCATTTGATCAGCCCCAGCATTTT,CSARRAFDQPQHF
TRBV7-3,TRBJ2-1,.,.,TGTGCCAGCAGCTACCAAGGGGGACTTAACAATGAGCAGTTCTTC,CASSYQGGLNNEQFF
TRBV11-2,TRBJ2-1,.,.,TGTGCCAGCATCTACTCTTCGACTAGATGGAGGGGAGGCGGGTTCTTC,CASIYSSTRWRGGGFF
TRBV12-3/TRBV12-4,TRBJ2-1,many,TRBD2,TGTGCCAGCAGTTCCCGACTAGCGGGGGGGCATAATGAGCAGTTCTTC,CASSSRLAGGHNEQFF
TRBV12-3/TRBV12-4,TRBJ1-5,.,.,TGTGCCAACAGTTTACTAGGGGCTAGGGTATCAAGCAATCAGCCCCAGCATTTT,CANSLLGARVSSNQPQHF
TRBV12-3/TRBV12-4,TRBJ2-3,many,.,TGTGCCAGCACTTTATTCTCGGCAGATACGCAGTATTTT,CASTLFSADTQYF
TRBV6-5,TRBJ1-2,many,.,TGTGCCAGCAGTTACTCGAGTCGGGTTTGGTCAGGCTACACCTTC,CASSYSSRVWSGYTF
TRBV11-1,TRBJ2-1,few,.,TGTGCCAGCAGCTCTCTGCTAGCGAAAGACCCACAGCAGTCCTTC,CASSSLLAKDPQQSF
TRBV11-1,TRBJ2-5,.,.,TGTGCCAGCAGCCCGCCCCCGGAGTCCAGGAAGGACTTCCAAGAGACCCAATACTTC,CASSPPPESRKDFQETQYF
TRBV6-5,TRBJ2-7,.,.,TGTGACAGCAGTTATGCGGTCAGGCGATACGAGCGGTACTTC,CDSSYAVRRYERYF
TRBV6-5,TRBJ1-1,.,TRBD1,TGTGTCAGCAGTTACAGGGGTAGTAACATTGAAGCTTTCTTT,CVSSYRGSNIEAFF
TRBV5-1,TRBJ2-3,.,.,TGCGCCGGCAGCTTGGCGCCAGCGGCTACAGATACGCAGTATTTT,CAGSLAPAATDTQYF